These T cell receptor beta chains were read from a single sample in a study of blood T cell repertoires in COVID-19. The table came from immunoSEQ multiplex PCR; TCRdb's copy has only in-frame clones and leaves some out. The sample lists some 13,000 clones, 75% to 90% occurring once. The material sequenced was peripheral blood. The receptors were sampled from a human donor in a cohort sampled during active COVID-19. The conserved cysteine and the conserved F or W are not part of the CDR3 here. A D gene is named only where the DNA matches it firmly.

>TRBD2|TRBV2
ASSLAGGRETQY
>-|TRBV5-1
ASSLAGMAVANYGYT
>TRBD2|TRBV10-3
AISELAGANNEQF
>-|TRBV4-3
ASSQGSSDYNEQF
>TRBD1|TRBV2
ASEGQGNQPQH
>-|TRBV4-2
ASSQDSAQTISYEQY
>TRBD2|TRBV6-5
ASSPGLRADTQY
>TRBD1|TRBV5-1
ASSNDRAGANVLT
>-|TRBV10-3
AVHRETSNEQF
>-|TRBV19
ASNGLPYGYT
>-|TRBV3-1/TRBV3-2
ASSQHGRQNSYEQY
>TRBD1|TRBV5-1
ASSLAKAGGGYT
>-|TRBV28
ASSRSATANSGYT
>TRBD2|TRBV7-2
ASSRPVGLAGDTQY
>-|TRBV5-8
ASSLTGTGANVLT
>TRBD2|TRBV3-1/TRBV3-2
ASSRRGGSYNEQF
>TRBD1|TRBV7-8
ASSLAGQKTYEQY
>TRBD2|TRBV7-3
ASSLAGGSTDTQY
>-|TRBV19
ASSIDPPTGTGELF
>-|TRBV2
ASRRNPGATNEKLF
>-|TRBV19
ASSARGGDNQPQH
>TRBD1|TRBV5-8
ASSTGQGTEAF
>TRBD1|TRBV7-8
ASSYRGSGNTIY
>-|TRBV5-6
ASSLRGAHSETQY
>TRBD1|TRBV5-1
ASSFGTGGTGELF
>-|TRBV19
ASSIDGHLSSYNSPLH
>-|TRBV30
AWRPRGGSGANVLT
>TRBD1|TRBV18
ASSPLPGGKGASGNTIY
>TRBD1|TRBV28
ASSRGQGNEQY
>-|TRBV29-1
SVERVNTEAF
>-|TRBV4-1
ASSRISGLPYEQY
>-|TRBV7-4
ASSFIRGLFEKLF
>-|TRBV10-1
ASSESRGMNTEAF
>TRBD2|TRBV3-1/TRBV3-2
ASSQSLAGAGETQY
>-|TRBV7-2
ASSPNGGTETQY
>-|TRBV19
ASSIVSDTQY
>-|TRBV6-5
ASTTTVDEKLF
>-|TRBV9
ASSKLMGANYGYT
>TRBD2|TRBV7-3
ASSLGPSGSVYEQY
>TRBD2|TRBV24-1
ATSDFGVAGTNTGELF
>-|TRBV7-9
ASSPSGGNQPQH
>TRBD2|TRBV28
ASRAGGDNNEQF
>-|TRBV7-6
ASSPNTDTQY
>TRBD1|TRBV29-1
SVDRRQGNTEAF
>TRBD1|TRBV19
ASTGQGADSNQPQH
>TRBD2|TRBV28
ASVLAGGPKEQY
>TRBD1|TRBV9
ASSPGQAQETQY
>TRBD1|TRBV5-6
ASSLVPGTGVGYT
>TRBD1|TRBV12-5
ASGLGTGARQPQH
>-|TRBV9
ASSVVSQGTGELF
>-|TRBV18
ASSPRAGAEVFGEKLF
>-|TRBV28
ASSRGGGQETQY
>-|TRBV5-6
ASSLRGQGNEKLF
>-|TRBV7-9
ASSLWARGVGVGANVLT